The 9 T cell receptor beta chains presented below share a single source sample, sequenced in a study of CD8 T cells in Susac syndrome. With random hexamers, reverse transcription was performed on roughly 0.45 to 1 ug of RNA. TCRdb fed the immunoSEQ multiplex PCR reads into MiXCR, producing one record per CDR3 protein. The sample has approximately 210,000 distinct CDR3 sequences; approximately 94% are singletons. The sample taken for sequencing was CD4+ T cells from PBMCs. Receptor source: a human donor with Susac syndrome.

This clonotype has just one count. The J gene is TRBJ1-5, the V gene TRBV20-1; TRBD1 is a possible D gene (5 bases). V was cut by 6 bases and J by 7 bases, with 13 bases left in between. The CDR3 loop spans 12 amino acids. CDR1 and CDR2 from the germline V gene are DFQATT and SNEGSKA (reference sequence). CDR3 nucleotides: TGCAGTGCCCAATACAGGATACAGCCCCAGCATTTT. Amino acid sequence: CSAQYRIQPQHF.

The rearrangement joins TRBV5-6 to TRBJ2-5; 7 positions match TRBD1. The CDR3 spans 13 residues. Germline CDR1 and CDR2: SGHDT and YYEEEE. V dropped 4 bases and J dropped 4; count of bases not matched to a gene: 4. CDR3 residues: CASSITGAETQYF. The CDR3, as DNA: TGTGCCAGCAGCATAACAGGGGCAGAGACCCAGTACTTC.

This chain connects TRBV19 to TRBJ2-7; 9 nucleotides match TRBD2. The trim removed 5 bases at V and 2 bases at J, leaving 4 bases unmatched. This CDR3 has 14 amino acids. Looked up from germline, CDR1 is LNHDA and CDR2 is SQIVND (reference sequence). CDR3 sequence: CASSSSGVPYEQYF. CDR3 sequence (DNA): TGTGCCAGTAGTTCTAGCGGGGTGCCCTACGAGCAGTACTTC. The full variable domain, completed using reference TRBV19 and TRBJ2-7, is DGGITQSPKYLFRKEGQNVTLSCEQNLNHDAMYWYRQDPGQGLRLIYYSQIVNDFQKGDIAEGYSVSREKKESFPLTVTSAQKNPTAFYLCASSSSGVPYEQYFGPGTRLTVT.

This sequence joins TRBV4-2 and TRBJ2-1; 7 bases are a match to TRBD2. The CDR3 spans 14 residues. With V trimmed by 0 bases and J by 10 bases, 6 bases remained unmatched. The germline gives CDR1 LGHNA, CDR2 YNFKEQ. CDR3 sequence: CASSQDRGRGEQFF. The CDR3 DNA sequence: TGTGCCAGCAGCCAAGATCGTGGGCGGGGGGAGCAGTTCTTC.

The chain has TRBV29-1 and TRBJ2-3; no clear D gene. V was trimmed by 4 bases and J by 0 bases, leaving 14 bases between them. The CDR3 sequence is 15 residues long. Germline loops: CDR1 SQVTM, CDR2 ANQGSEA. As DNA, the CDR3 is TGCAGCGTTGTAGACGCTGCGACTAGCACAGATACGCAGTATTTT. Its translation is CSVVDAATSTDTQYF.

The chain joins TRBV28 to TRBJ1-1; no clear D. CDR3 length: 12 amino acids. V was trimmed by 3 bases and J by 1 base, leaving 3 bases between them. From germline, CDR1 is MDHEN and CDR2 SYDVKM. Here the CDR3 DNA reads TGTGCCAGCAGTTTGTCGAACACTGAAGCTTTCTTT. As protein: CASSLSNTEAFF.

The gene calls are TRBV5-1 and TRBJ2-1; TRBD2 is a possible D gene (5 bases). The V and J ends lost 0 bases and 7 bases respectively, with 11 bases between them. Germline V lookup: CDR1 SGHRS, CDR2 YFSETQ. The CDR3 has 14 residues. For the CDR3, the DNA is TGCGCCAGCAGCTTGGAGGGCCTAGCAAATGAGCAGTTCTTC. This encodes CASSLEGLANEQFF.

The rearrangement joins TRBV6-1 to TRBJ2-5, with no clear D. Germline values: CDR1 MNHNS, CDR2 SASEGT. The V end lost 0 bases, the J end lost 6 bases, and 14 bases lay between the germline ends. The CDR3 covers 15 residues. CDR3 loop: CASSEALQDIKTQYF. CDR3 DNA sequence: TGTGCCAGCAGTGAAGCGCTTCAAGATATAAAGACCCAGTACTTC.

This chain uses TRBV20-1 with TRBJ1-1, with TRBD1 matching over 8 bases. The CDR3 loop spans 13 amino acids. The V gene end was trimmed by 6 bases and the J gene end by 4 bases; junction bases not matched to a gene: 7. In germline, CDR1 is DFQATT, CDR2 SNEGSKA (reference sequence). CDR3 residues: CSAYDRGGTEAFF. Here the CDR3 DNA reads TGCAGTGCGTATGACAGGGGAGGCACTGAAGCTTTCTTT.